These T cell receptor beta chains were read from a single sample in a study of T cell responses to AZD1222 COVID-19 vaccine. Sequenced by immunoSEQ multiplex PCR; TCRdb stores in-frame clones only, minus some. The sample carries about 120,000 clones, about 90% recorded once. The sample in question was peripheral blood, obtained on day 0 of AZD1222 vaccination. These receptors came from an adult in good health. Each CDR3 is given without its conserved first and last residue. Each record gives: CDR3 protein, J gene, V gene, clone size. Some rows mark clone size as missing; the rest say once, few, many or name a class of expanded clone.

CDR3aa: ASSPRSEGAEAF; j_gene: TRBJ1-1; v_gene: TRBV18; abundance: -
CDR3aa: ASSESWTGGGEQY; j_gene: TRBJ2-7; v_gene: TRBV25-1; abundance: -
CDR3aa: ASSLPDRADTQY; j_gene: TRBJ2-3; v_gene: TRBV5-1; abundance: -
CDR3aa: ASSQGTVPYYGYT; j_gene: TRBJ1-2; v_gene: TRBV4-1; abundance: -
CDR3aa: ASSVDGGAGVEQY; j_gene: TRBJ2-7; v_gene: TRBV9; abundance: -
CDR3aa: ASSLEGGTSSPLH; j_gene: TRBJ1-6; v_gene: TRBV19; abundance: -
CDR3aa: ASSNQQGAYEQY; j_gene: TRBJ2-7; v_gene: TRBV7-2; abundance: -
CDR3aa: ASSWDRGLGTDTQY; j_gene: TRBJ2-3; v_gene: TRBV5-1; abundance: -
CDR3aa: ASSLGGGAASNQPQH; j_gene: TRBJ1-5; v_gene: TRBV7-9; abundance: -
CDR3aa: ASSPGTGAYTGELF; j_gene: TRBJ2-2; v_gene: TRBV19; abundance: -
CDR3aa: ASSPRGVGGNQPQH; j_gene: TRBJ1-5; v_gene: TRBV6-2/TRBV6-3; abundance: -
CDR3aa: ASSRDRGTPLH; j_gene: TRBJ1-6; v_gene: TRBV3-1/TRBV3-2; abundance: once
CDR3aa: ASSISSGGNEQF; j_gene: TRBJ2-1; v_gene: TRBV19; abundance: -
CDR3aa: ASSFTGGETQY; j_gene: TRBJ2-5; v_gene: TRBV11-2; abundance: -
CDR3aa: ASSPGGGDTQY; j_gene: TRBJ2-3; v_gene: TRBV11-2; abundance: -
CDR3aa: ASSYGGEQF; j_gene: TRBJ2-1; v_gene: TRBV6-6; abundance: -
CDR3aa: ASSGTANTGELF; j_gene: TRBJ2-2; v_gene: TRBV7-3; abundance: -
CDR3aa: ASKETQVSNQPQH; j_gene: TRBJ1-5; v_gene: TRBV4-3; abundance: -
CDR3aa: ASRKTAYYGYT; j_gene: TRBJ1-2; v_gene: TRBV6-5; abundance: -
CDR3aa: ASSLSGGLSYEQY; j_gene: TRBJ2-7; v_gene: TRBV7-2; abundance: -
CDR3aa: ASSTSGTGDTEAF; j_gene: TRBJ1-1; v_gene: TRBV7-6; abundance: -
CDR3aa: ASSVARERAYNEQF; j_gene: TRBJ2-1; v_gene: TRBV9; abundance: -
CDR3aa: ASSFLYRHRTYGYT; j_gene: TRBJ1-2; v_gene: TRBV28; abundance: few
CDR3aa: ASSETSGRAWSYEQY; j_gene: TRBJ2-7; v_gene: TRBV2; abundance: -
CDR3aa: ASSYSSGQGYGYT; j_gene: TRBJ1-2; v_gene: TRBV6-5; abundance: -
CDR3aa: ASSLAGENIQY; j_gene: TRBJ2-4; v_gene: TRBV6-2/TRBV6-3; abundance: -
CDR3aa: ASSPGVYQETQY; j_gene: TRBJ2-5; v_gene: TRBV9; abundance: -
CDR3aa: ASSLRGSGANVLT; j_gene: TRBJ2-6; v_gene: TRBV5-1; abundance: -
CDR3aa: ASNPTGSYEQY; j_gene: TRBJ2-7; v_gene: TRBV27; abundance: -
CDR3aa: ASSYLWGAQPQH; j_gene: TRBJ1-5; v_gene: TRBV6-2/TRBV6-3; abundance: -
CDR3aa: ASSQGQSSGNTIY; j_gene: TRBJ1-3; v_gene: TRBV3-1/TRBV3-2; abundance: -
CDR3aa: ASSLVQGQETQY; j_gene: TRBJ2-5; v_gene: TRBV5-1; abundance: -
CDR3aa: ASRGLGLAVYNEQF; j_gene: TRBJ2-1; v_gene: TRBV27; abundance: -
CDR3aa: ASSVYSNQPQH; j_gene: TRBJ1-5; v_gene: TRBV28; abundance: once
CDR3aa: ASSSGNTIY; j_gene: TRBJ1-3; v_gene: TRBV12-3/TRBV12-4; abundance: -
CDR3aa: ASSPPSLVYEQY; j_gene: TRBJ2-7; v_gene: TRBV18; abundance: -
CDR3aa: ASSLRIGAGTGEETQY; j_gene: TRBJ2-5; v_gene: TRBV7-2; abundance: -
CDR3aa: ASSRDGFQKLF; j_gene: TRBJ1-4; v_gene: TRBV11-2; abundance: -
CDR3aa: TPRETQETQY; j_gene: TRBJ2-5; v_gene: TRBV1; abundance: -
CDR3aa: ATSTDGATDTQY; j_gene: TRBJ2-3; v_gene: TRBV24-1; abundance: -
CDR3aa: ASSQGADIHSNQPQH; j_gene: TRBJ1-5; v_gene: TRBV4-3; abundance: -
CDR3aa: ASSQPGTAFQETQY; j_gene: TRBJ2-5; v_gene: TRBV4-1; abundance: -